The 20 T cell receptor beta chains presented below share a single source sample, sequenced in a study of blood T cell repertoires in COVID-19. Clones were read by immunoSEQ multiplex PCR, and TCRdb kept only the in-frame ones, dropping some. Among a few hundred thousand clones, more than 85% were seen once, and the ten largest hold less than 20%. Sequenced: PBMCs or T cells enriched from blood (not recorded which). These receptors all come from a woman in her 30s who had recovered from COVID-19.

The J gene is TRBJ1-2, the V gene TRBV29-1; no reliable D call. CDR1 is SQVTM, CDR2 ANQGSEA, per germline. Trimming removed 0 bases from V and 3 bases from J, with 17 bases in between. The CDR3 is 16 amino acids. The CDR3 coding sequence is TGCAGCGTTGAAGATTTGGGAGGGCGATCTCACTATGGCTACACCTTC. It translates to CSVEDLGGRSHYGYTF.

J is TRBJ1-3 and V is TRBV3-1 (or the pseudogene TRBV3-2); D unclear. Germline V gene lookup returns CDR1 LGHDT and CDR2 YNNKEL (reference sequence). Trimming left V 1 base short and J 4 bases short, with 5 bases between. This CDR3 is built from 13 residues. The CDR3 is CASSQGEGNTIYF. The CDR3 nucleotides read TGTGCCAGCAGCCAAGGAGAGGGAAACACCATATATTTT.

The rearrangement links TRBV5-1 to TRBJ2-7, with 9 bases that match TRBD2. V dropped 6 bases and J dropped 2; count of bases not matched to a gene: 3. Germline lookup yields CDR1 SGHRS and CDR2 YFSETQ. This CDR3 is 13 amino acids long. In DNA, the CDR3 is TGCGCCAGCACCCCTAGCGGGGCCTACGAGCAGTACTTC. Translation: CASTPSGAYEQYF.

The chain employs TRBV4-3 and TRBJ2-3; TRBD2 matches 8 bases. The CDR3 spans 16 residues. The trim removed 0 bases at V and 4 bases at J, leaving 6 bases unmatched. CDR1 and CDR2 (germline): LGHNA, YSLEER. The DNA for the CDR3 is TGCGCCAGCAGCCAAGATCGGGGGGGGCAGCCAGATACGCAGTATTTT. Translation: CASSQDRGGQPDTQYF.

The rearrangement uses TRBV9 and TRBJ1-6; TRBD1 matches at 7 bases. Germline V lookup: CDR1 SGDLS, CDR2 YYNGEE. Losses at the gene ends were 4 bases for V and 7 bases for J; bases not matched to a gene: 5. This CDR3 spans 14 amino acids. CDR3 nucleotide sequence: TGTGCCAGCAGCACCACAGGGGTCAATTCACCCCTCCACTTT. This sequence encodes CASSTTGVNSPLHF.

The chain employs TRBV7-9 and TRBJ2-2; 7 nucleotides agree with TRBD1. Germline-derived CDR1 and CDR2 are SEHNR and FQNEAQ (reference sequence). After removal of 6 bases from V and 3 bases from J, the junction contained 4 bases not matched to a gene. The CDR3 spans 14 residues. The CDR3 region is CASSSGTDTGELFF. The CDR3 coding sequence is TGTGCCAGCAGTTCAGGGACAGACACCGGGGAGCTGTTTTTT.

This chain joins TRBV7-2 and TRBJ1-2; 8 positions agree with TRBD1. Unmatched junction bases numbered 5, after V lost 0 bases and J lost 2 bases. Germline lookup yields CDR1 SGHTA and CDR2 FQGNSA. The CDR3 totals 16 residues. CDR3 coding DNA: TGTGCCAGCAGCTTAGCCCCCCGGACAGGGAACTATGGCTACACCTTC. Amino acids: CASSLAPRTGNYGYTF. Combining the CDR3 with reference TRBV7-2 and TRBJ1-2 gives the whole variable domain GAGVSQSPSNKVTEKGKDVELRCDPISGHTALYWYRQSLGQGLEFLIYFQGNSAPDKSGLPSDRFSAERTGGSVSTLTIQRTQQEDSAVYLCASSLAPRTGNYGYTFGSGTRLTVV.

The genes are TRBV20-1 and TRBJ1-6, with D tentatively TRBD1 (6 bases). The V gene lost 3 bases and the J gene lost 10 bases, with 19 bases spanning the gap. The CDR3 covers 15 residues. Germline assignment: CDR1 DFQATT and CDR2 SNEGSKA (reference sequence). CDR3 sequence (DNA): TGCAGTGCTAGTCCCTCAGGGGCTTTCTCCTCACCCCTCCACTTT. Protein product: CSASPSGAFSSPLHF.

V and J are TRBV2 and TRBJ1-3, with 10 bases aligning to TRBD1. CDR1 is SNHLY, CDR2 FYNNEI, per germline. Germline trimming cut 6 bases from V and 9 bases from J; bases unmatched to any gene: 5. The CDR3 totals 13 residues. DNA of the CDR3: TGTGCCAGCAGAACGGACAGGGGGACCACCATATATTTT. Protein product: CASRTDRGTTIYF.

The chain has TRBV6-1 and TRBJ1-2, with D hard to call. The germline V gene encodes CDR1 MNHNS and CDR2 SASEGT. Trimming took off 2 bases at V and 4 bases at J, with 17 bases between the two ends. This CDR3 contains 16 residues. The CDR3 sequence: CASSEPRALAPYGYTF. The DNA for the CDR3 is TGTGCCAGCAGTGAACCCCGGGCCCTAGCCCCCTATGGCTACACCTTC.

The chain has TRBV2 and TRBJ2-3; no reliable D call. The CDR3 has 12 residues. The V end was cut by 7 bases, the J end by 11 bases, with 16 bases between. Germline lookup yields CDR1 SNHLY and CDR2 FYNNEI. The CDR3 here is CASNSAPRRQYF. Written as DNA, the CDR3 is TGTGCCAGCAATTCGGCCCCACGGAGGCAGTATTTT.

The chain links TRBV28 to TRBJ1-2; a possible D gene is TRBD1 (6 bases). The V and J ends lost 3 bases and 7 bases respectively, with 12 bases between them. This CDR3 comprises 13 residues. Germline CDR1 MDHEN, CDR2 SYDVKM. CDR3 DNA: TGTGCCAGCAGTTTTGTGGGGGCCGGTGGCTACACCTTC. Protein sequence: CASSFVGAGGYTF.

The chain employs TRBV9 and TRBJ1-5, with D possibly being TRBD1 (5 bases). There are 15 residues in the CDR3. Germline CDR1 and CDR2: SGDLS and YYNGEE. V gave up 0 bases and J gave up 4 bases, with 11 bases separating them. This CDR3 is CASSVGQSPNQPQHF. The CDR3 nucleotides read TGTGCCAGCAGCGTAGGACAGTCCCCTAATCAGCCCCAGCATTTT.

This clone was seen just once. V and J are TRBV6-2 or TRBV6-3 and TRBJ1-2; no clear D gene. Germline CDR1 MNHEY, CDR2 SVGEGT. The CDR3 has 13 residues. The V gene lost 2 bases and the J gene lost 8 bases, with 12 bases spanning the gap. The CDR3 loop reads CASSYRQASGYTF. The DNA of the CDR3 is TGTGCCAGCAGTTACCGGCAGGCCTCGGGCTACACCTTC.

The CDR3 DNA reads as TGTGCCAGCAGCACGGGGTATCGGTCTGGGGCCAACGTCCTGACTTTC. Amino acids: CASSTGYRSGANVLTF. V and J are TRBV7-2 and TRBJ2-6, with D possibly TRBD2 on 5 matching bases. The germline CDR1 and CDR2 sequences are SGHTA and FQGNSA. Trimming shortened V by 5 bases and J by 1 base, and 12 bases separated the two germline ends. The CDR3 extends over 16 amino acids.

The chain has TRBV10-3 and TRBJ1-1; 9 nucleotides line up with TRBD1. Losses at the gene ends were 4 bases for V and 1 base for J; bases not matched to a gene: 4. Germline lookup yields CDR1 ENHRY and CDR2 SYGVKD. This CDR3 has 15 residues. The CDR3 nucleotides are TGTGCCATCAGTGCCGGGGACAGGGAGAACACTGAAGCTTTCTTT. It yields the protein CAISAGDRENTEAFF.

Comment on this clone: The germline gene is not matched at one end of the junction; a read error may be the cause. V is TRBV7-2 and J is TRBJ1-3; D is possibly TRBD1 (5 bases). The CDR3 is 14 residues long. Germline V gene sequence: CDR1 SGHTA, CDR2 FQGNSA. CDR3 sequence reads: CASSLTGSGNTIYF. Here the CDR3 DNA reads TGTGCCAGCAGCTTAACAGGCTCTGGAAACACTATATATTTT.

V gene TRBV7-9 combines with J gene TRBJ2-2; 8 positions match TRBD2. V was clipped by 3 bases and J by 3 bases; unmatched bases: 3. This CDR3 has 15 amino acids. Germline CDR1 is SEHNR and CDR2 is FQNEAQ (reference sequence). CDR3 sequence reads: CASSLGSGDTGELFF. CDR3 bases: TGTGCCAGCAGCTTGGGTAGCGGGGACACCGGGGAGCTGTTTTTT.

This clone came up a few times. The J gene is TRBJ1-6, the V gene TRBV28, with TRBD1 matching 7 bases. The length of the CDR3 is 16 residues. The V and J ends lost 7 bases and 10 bases, in that order; junction bases with no gene match: 16. Germline-derived CDR1 and CDR2 are MDHEN and SYDVKM. CDR3: CASTPDRTAPVSPLHF. CDR3 nucleotide sequence: TGTGCCAGCACCCCGGACAGGACAGCCCCCGTATCACCCCTCCACTTT.

The rearrangement joins TRBV2 to TRBJ1-1, with a possible D match to TRBD1 (6 bases). V lost 8 bases and J lost 2, with 24 bases in between. Germline V gene data show CDR1 as SNHLY and CDR2 as FYNNEI. The CDR3 loop spans 17 amino acids. The CDR3: CASWWGRSQGINTEAFF. DNA for the CDR3: TGTGCCAGCTGGTGGGGGCGTTCCCAGGGGATAAACACTGAAGCTTTCTTT.